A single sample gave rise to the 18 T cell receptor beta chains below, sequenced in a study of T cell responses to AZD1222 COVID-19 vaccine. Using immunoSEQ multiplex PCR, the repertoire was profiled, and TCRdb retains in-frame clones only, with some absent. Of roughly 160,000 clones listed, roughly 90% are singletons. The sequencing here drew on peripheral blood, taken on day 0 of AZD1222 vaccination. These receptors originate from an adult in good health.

This CDR3 is CAWELVGGNTIYF. CDR3 bases: TGTGCCTGGGAACTAGTAGGTGGAAACACCATATATTTT. The chain joins TRBV30 to TRBJ1-3; unclear D gene. This CDR3 has 13 amino acids. The V end lost 5 bases, the J end lost 3 bases, and 11 bases lay between the germline ends. Germline assignment: CDR1 GTSNPN and CDR2 SVGIG (reference sequence).

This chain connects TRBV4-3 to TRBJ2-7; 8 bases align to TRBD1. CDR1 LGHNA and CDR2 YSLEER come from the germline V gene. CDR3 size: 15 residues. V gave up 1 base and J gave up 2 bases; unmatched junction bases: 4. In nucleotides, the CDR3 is TGCGCCAGCAGCCAAGGGGACAGGACTACCTACGAGCAGTACTTC. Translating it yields CASSQGDRTTYEQYF.

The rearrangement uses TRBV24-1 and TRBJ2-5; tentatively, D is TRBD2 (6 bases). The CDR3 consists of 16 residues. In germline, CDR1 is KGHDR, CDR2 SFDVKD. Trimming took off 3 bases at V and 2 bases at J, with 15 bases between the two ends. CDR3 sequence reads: CATSDPDMGGQETQYF. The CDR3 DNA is TGTGCCACCAGTGATCCGGACATGGGGGGACAAGAGACCCAGTACTTC.

CDR3 region: CASSQRGTGGNEQFF. Here the CDR3 DNA reads TGCGCCAGCAGCCAAAGGGGAACAGGGGGGAATGAGCAGTTCTTC. The chain carries TRBV4-3 and TRBJ2-1, with 8 nucleotides matching TRBD1. The germline V gene has CDR1 LGHNA and CDR2 YSLEER. The length of the CDR3 is 15 residues. Trimming cost V 2 bases and J 7 bases; bases outside gene matches: 7.

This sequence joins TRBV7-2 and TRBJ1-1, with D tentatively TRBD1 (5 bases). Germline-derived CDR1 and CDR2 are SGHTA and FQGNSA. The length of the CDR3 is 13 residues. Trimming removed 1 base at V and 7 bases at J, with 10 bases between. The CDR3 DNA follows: TGTGCCAGCAGCTTAGTTCGTGACAGTGAAGCTTTCTTT. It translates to CASSLVRDSEAFF.

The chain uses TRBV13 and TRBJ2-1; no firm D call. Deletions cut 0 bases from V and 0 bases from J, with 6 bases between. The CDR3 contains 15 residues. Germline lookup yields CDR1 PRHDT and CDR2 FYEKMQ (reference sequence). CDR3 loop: CASSLGRSSYNEQFF. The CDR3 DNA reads TGTGCCAGCAGCTTAGGGCGGAGCTCCTACAATGAGCAGTTCTTC.

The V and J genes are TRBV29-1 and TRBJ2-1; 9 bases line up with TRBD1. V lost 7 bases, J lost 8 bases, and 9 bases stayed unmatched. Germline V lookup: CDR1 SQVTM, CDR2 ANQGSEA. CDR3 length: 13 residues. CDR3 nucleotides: TGCAGCGGAAGCAGGGACAGGGTCGATGAGCAGTTCTTC. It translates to CSGSRDRVDEQFF.

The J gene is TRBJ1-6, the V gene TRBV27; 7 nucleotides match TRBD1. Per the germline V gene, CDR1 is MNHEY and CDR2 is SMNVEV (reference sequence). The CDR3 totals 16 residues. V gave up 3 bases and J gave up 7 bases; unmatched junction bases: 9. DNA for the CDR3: TGTGCCAGCAGTTTCTGGACAGGTCGTAAGAATTCACCCCTCCACTTT. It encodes CASSFWTGRKNSPLHF.

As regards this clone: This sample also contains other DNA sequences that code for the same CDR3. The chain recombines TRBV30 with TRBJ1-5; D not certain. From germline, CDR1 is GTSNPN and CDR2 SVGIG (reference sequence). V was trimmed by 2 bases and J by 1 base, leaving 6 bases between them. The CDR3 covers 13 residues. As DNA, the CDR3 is TGTGCCTGGAGTAGAGACAGCAATCAGCCCCAGCATTTT. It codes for CAWSRDSNQPQHF.

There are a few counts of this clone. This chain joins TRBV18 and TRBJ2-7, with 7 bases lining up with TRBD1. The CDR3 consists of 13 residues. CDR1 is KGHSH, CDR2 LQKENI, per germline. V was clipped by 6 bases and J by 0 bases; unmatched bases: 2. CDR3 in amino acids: CASSRDSSYEQYF. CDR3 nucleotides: TGTGCCAGCTCTCGGGACAGCTCCTACGAGCAGTACTTC. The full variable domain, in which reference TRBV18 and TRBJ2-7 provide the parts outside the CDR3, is NAGVMQNPRHLVRRRGQEARLRCSPMKGHSHVYWYRQLPEEGLKFMVYLQKENIIDESGMPKERFSAEFPKEGPSILRIQQVVRGDSAAYFCASSRDSSYEQYFGPGTRLTVT.

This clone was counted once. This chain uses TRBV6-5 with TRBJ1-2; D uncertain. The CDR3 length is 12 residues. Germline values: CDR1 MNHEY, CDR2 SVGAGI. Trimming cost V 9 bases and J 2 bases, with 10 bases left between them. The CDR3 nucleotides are TGTGCCAGTAGGACGATGAACTATGGCTACACCTTC. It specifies CASRTMNYGYTF.

CDR3 residues: CASSLKRNTEAFF. The DNA for the CDR3 is TGTGCCAGCAGCTTAAAGAGGAACACTGAAGCTTTCTTT. This chain connects TRBV11-2 to TRBJ1-1; D not resolved. The CDR3 extends over 13 amino acids. CDR1 is SGHAT and CDR2 is FQNNGV in the germline V gene. V was shortened by 2 bases and J by 1 base, with 5 bases between the two germline ends.

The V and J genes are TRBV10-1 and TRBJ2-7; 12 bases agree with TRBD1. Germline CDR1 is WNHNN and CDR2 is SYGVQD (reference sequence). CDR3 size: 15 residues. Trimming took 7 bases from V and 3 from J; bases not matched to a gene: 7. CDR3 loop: CASNGTGGEVYEQYF. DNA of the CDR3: TGCGCCAGCAACGGGACAGGGGGCGAAGTCTACGAGCAGTACTTC.

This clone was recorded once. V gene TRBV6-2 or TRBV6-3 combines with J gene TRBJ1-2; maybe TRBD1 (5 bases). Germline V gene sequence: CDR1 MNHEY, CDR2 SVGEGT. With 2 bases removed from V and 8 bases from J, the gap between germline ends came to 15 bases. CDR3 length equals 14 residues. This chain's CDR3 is CASSYDRLLVGYTF. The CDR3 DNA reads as TGTGCCAGCAGTTACGACAGACTACTCGTGGGCTACACCTTC.

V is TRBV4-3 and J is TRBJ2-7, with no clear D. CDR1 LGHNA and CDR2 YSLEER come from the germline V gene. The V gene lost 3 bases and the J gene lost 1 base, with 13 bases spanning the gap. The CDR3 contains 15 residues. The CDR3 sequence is CASSHGVSSSYEQYF. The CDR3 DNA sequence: TGCGCCAGCAGCCACGGAGTATCTTCATCCTACGAGCAGTACTTC.

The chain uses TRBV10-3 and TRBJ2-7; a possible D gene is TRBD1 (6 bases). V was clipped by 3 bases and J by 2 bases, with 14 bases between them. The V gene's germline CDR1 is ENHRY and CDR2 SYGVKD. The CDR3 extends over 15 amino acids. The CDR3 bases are TGTGCCATCAGTGACATATTGGGGGCAGCCTACGAGCAGTACTTC. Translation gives CAISDILGAAYEQYF.

CDR3 nucleotides: TGTGCCAGCAGTGATGGGGGGGACGGCCACAATCAGCCCCAGCATTTT. It encodes CASSDGGDGHNQPQHF. This chain links TRBV2 with TRBJ1-5, with a weak D call TRBD1 (5 bases). Germline-derived CDR1 and CDR2 are SNHLY and FYNNEI. The V end was cut by 3 bases, the J end by 3 bases, with 15 bases between. The CDR3 consists of 16 residues.

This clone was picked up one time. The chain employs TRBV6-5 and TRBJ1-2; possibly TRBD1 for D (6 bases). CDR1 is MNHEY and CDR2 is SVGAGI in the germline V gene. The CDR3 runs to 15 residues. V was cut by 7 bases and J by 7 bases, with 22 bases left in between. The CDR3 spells CASTPAWGAPAGYTF. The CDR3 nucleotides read TGTGCCAGCACCCCTGCATGGGGGGCGCCGGCTGGCTACACCTTC.